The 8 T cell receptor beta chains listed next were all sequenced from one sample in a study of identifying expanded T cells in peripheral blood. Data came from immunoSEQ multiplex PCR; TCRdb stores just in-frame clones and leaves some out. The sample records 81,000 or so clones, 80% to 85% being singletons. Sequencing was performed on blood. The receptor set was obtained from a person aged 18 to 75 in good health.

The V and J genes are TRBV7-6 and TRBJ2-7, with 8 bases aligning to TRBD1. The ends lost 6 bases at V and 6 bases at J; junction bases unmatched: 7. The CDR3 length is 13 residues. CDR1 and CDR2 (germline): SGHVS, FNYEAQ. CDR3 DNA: TGTGCCAGCAGTACCGGACAGGGCAGCGAGCAGTACTTC. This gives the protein CASSTGQGSEQYF.

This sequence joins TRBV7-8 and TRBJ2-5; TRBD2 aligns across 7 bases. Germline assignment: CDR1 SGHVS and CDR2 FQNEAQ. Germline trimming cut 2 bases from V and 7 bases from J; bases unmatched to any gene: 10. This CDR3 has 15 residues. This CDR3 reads CASSLYRTPGGTQYF. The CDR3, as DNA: TGTGCCAGCAGCTTATATCGGACCCCGGGGGGGACCCAGTACTTC.

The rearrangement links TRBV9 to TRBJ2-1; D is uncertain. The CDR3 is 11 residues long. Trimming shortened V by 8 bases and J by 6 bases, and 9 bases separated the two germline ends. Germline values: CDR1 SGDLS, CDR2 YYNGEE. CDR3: CARTLGNEQFF. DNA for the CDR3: TGTGCCAGGACACTTGGCAATGAGCAGTTCTTC. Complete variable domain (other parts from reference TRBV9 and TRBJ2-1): DSGVTQTPKHLITATGQRVTLRCSPRSGDLSVYWYQQSLDQGLQFLIQYYNGEERAKGNILERFSAQQFPDLHSELNLSSLELGDSALYFCARTLGNEQFFGPGTRLTVL.

CDR3 protein: CASSQDLGTGADTQYF. The CDR3 region has the DNA TGTGCCAGCAGCCAAGACTTAGGGACAGGGGCAGATACGCAGTATTTT. The rearrangement links TRBV4-2 to TRBJ2-3, with 10 bases aligning to TRBD1. The CDR3 covers 16 residues. CDR1 and CDR2 (germline): LGHNA, YNFKEQ. J was trimmed by 4 bases and V by 0 bases; bases with no gene match: 4.

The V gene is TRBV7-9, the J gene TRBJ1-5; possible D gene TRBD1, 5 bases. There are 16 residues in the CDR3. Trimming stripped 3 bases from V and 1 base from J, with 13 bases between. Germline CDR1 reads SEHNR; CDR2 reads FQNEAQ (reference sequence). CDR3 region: CASSLISQGSNQPQHF. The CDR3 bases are TGTGCCAGCAGCTTGATTAGCCAGGGAAGCAATCAGCCCCAGCATTTT.

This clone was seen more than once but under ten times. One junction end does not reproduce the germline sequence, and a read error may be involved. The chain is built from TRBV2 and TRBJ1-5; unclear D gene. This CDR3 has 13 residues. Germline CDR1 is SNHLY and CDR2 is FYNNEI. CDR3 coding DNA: TGTGCCAGCCGTGAAGATATCAATCAGCCCCAGCATTTT. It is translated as CASREDINQPQHF.

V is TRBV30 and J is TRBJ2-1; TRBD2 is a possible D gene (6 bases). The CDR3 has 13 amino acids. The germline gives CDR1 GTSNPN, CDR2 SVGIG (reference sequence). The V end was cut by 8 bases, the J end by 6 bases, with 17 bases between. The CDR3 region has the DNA TGTGCCGCGGAGGGGAGTGAGTCCAATGAGCAGTTCTTC. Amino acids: CAAEGSESNEQFF. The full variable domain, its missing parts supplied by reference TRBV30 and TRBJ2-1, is SQTIHQWPATLVQPVGSPLSLECTVEGTSNPNLYWYRQAAGRGLQLLFYSVGIGQISSEVPQNLSASRPQDRQFILSSKKLLLSDSGFYLCAAEGSESNEQFFGPGTRLTVL.

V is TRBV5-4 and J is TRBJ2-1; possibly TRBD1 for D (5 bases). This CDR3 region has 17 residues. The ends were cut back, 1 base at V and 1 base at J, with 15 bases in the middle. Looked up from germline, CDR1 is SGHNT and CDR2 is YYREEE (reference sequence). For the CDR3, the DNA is TGTGCCAGCAGCTTGTCACGATCAGGGCGATCCTACAATGAGCAGTTCTTC. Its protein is CASSLSRSGRSYNEQFF.